A selection of T cell receptor beta chains follows, all from one sample in a study of T cell responses to AZD1222 COVID-19 vaccine. TCRdb's copy holds only in-frame clones and misses some; the assay was immunoSEQ multiplex PCR. This table has approximately 80,000 clones, over 80% appearing once. The sample was peripheral blood, taken on day 0 of AZD1222 vaccination. These receptors all stem from an adult in good health. Each CDR3 is given with its conserved first and last residue. Each record gives: clone size, J gene, D gene, V gene, CDR3 DNA, CDR3 protein. D genes are given only for firm matches. Rows give clone size only sometimes, using once, few, many, or a class for an expanded clone.

>.|TRBJ2-7|.|TRBV19
TGTGCCAGTAGCCAGACGACAGGAGCCTACGAGCAGTACTTC
CASSQTTGAYEQYF
>.|TRBJ1-4|TRBD1|TRBV9
TGTGCCAGCAGCCCGACAGGGGCAACTAATGAAAAACTGTTTTTT
CASSPTGATNEKLFF
>.|TRBJ1-1|TRBD1|TRBV10-3
TGTGCCATCAGTGCGCAGGGGGCGGGTACTGAAGCTTTCTTT
CAISAQGAGTEAFF
>.|TRBJ1-5|.|TRBV27
TGTGCCAGCAGTCCCCGTTATAGCAATCAGCCCCAGCATTTT
CASSPRYSNQPQHF
>.|TRBJ2-5|.|TRBV2
TGTGCCAGCAGGGAGGACCCACAAACGCAGACCCAGTACTTC
CASREDPQTQTQYF
>.|TRBJ1-1|TRBD1|TRBV7-8
TGTGCCAGCAGCTTATGGTCCGGGACAGGGGGTACTGAAGCTTTCTTT
CASSLWSGTGGTEAFF
>once|TRBJ1-1|TRBD1|TRBV5-1
TGCGCCAGCAGCACTGGGACAGGGGAAAACACTGAAGCTTTCTTT
CASSTGTGENTEAFF
>.|TRBJ2-1|TRBD1|TRBV5-1
TGCGCCAGCAGCTTGGTGGTGGGACAGAACAATGAGCAGTTCTTC
CASSLVVGQNNEQFF
>.|TRBJ1-3|TRBD1|TRBV6-2/TRBV6-3
TGTGCCAGCAGTCCCGGGACAGCCGGAAACACCATATATTTT
CASSPGTAGNTIYF
>.|TRBJ1-5|.|TRBV7-3
TGTGCCAGCAGCTTAGGTTCAGGAAACAATCAGCCCCAGCATTTT
CASSLGSGNNQPQHF
>.|TRBJ2-1|TRBD2|TRBV7-3
TGTGCCAGCAGCGCCAGCGGGGGGGCCATATATGAGCAGTTCTTC
CASSASGGAIYEQFF
>once|TRBJ1-1|TRBD1|TRBV15
TGTGCCACCAGCAGAGAGGCGACAGGGATGAACACTGAAGCTTTCTTT
CATSREATGMNTEAFF
>.|TRBJ1-2|.|TRBV4-1
TGCGCCAGCAGCCAAGAAGGGGCGGGGGCAAACTATGGCTACACCTTC
CASSQEGAGANYGYTF
>.|TRBJ2-2|.|TRBV3-1/TRBV3-2
TGTGCCAGCAGCCAAGGAGCCACCGGGGAGCTGTTTTTT
CASSQGATGELFF
>.|TRBJ1-1|.|TRBV15
TGTGCCACCAGCAGATTTGAGATGCGGGGGACTGAAGCTTTCTTT
CATSRFEMRGTEAFF
>.|TRBJ1-5|.|TRBV28
TGTGCCAGCAGTTTAGAATGGCCCAAGGATCAGCCCCAGCATTTT
CASSLEWPKDQPQHF
>.|TRBJ2-3|.|TRBV4-2
TGTGCCAGCAGCCAAGTAGGGGCCCGCACAGATACGCAGTATTTT
CASSQVGARTDTQYF
>.|TRBJ2-1|.|TRBV4-1
TGCGCCAGCAGCCAAGTCACCCGGCGGGGACACAATGAGCAGTTCTTC
CASSQVTRRGHNEQFF
>.|TRBJ2-2|.|TRBV19
TGTGCCACCTATCGAGGGGGGAACACCGGGGAGCTGTTTTTT
CATYRGGNTGELFF
>.|TRBJ2-7|.|TRBV6-2/TRBV6-3
TGTGCCAGCAGCGAGGGAGGGGGAAGCTCCTACGAGCAGTACTTC
CASSEGGGSSYEQYF
>.|TRBJ2-5|.|TRBV27
TGTGCCAGCAGACTAGGGATTCAACAAGAGACCCAGTACTTC
CASRLGIQQETQYF
>.|TRBJ2-7|.|TRBV2
TGTGCCAGCAGTCCACAGGGATACTCCTACGAGCAGTACTTC
CASSPQGYSYEQYF
>.|TRBJ2-3|.|TRBV10-1
TGCGCCAGCAGTGAGGAGGGCCAGATCCATACAGATACGCAGTATTTT
CASSEEGQIHTDTQYF
>.|TRBJ1-2|.|TRBV11-2
TGTGCCAGCAGCCCTCGGTCTGCCCCCTCCTATGGCTACACCTTC
CASSPRSAPSYGYTF
>.|TRBJ2-7|.|TRBV5-1
TGCGCCAGCAGCCCCACGCCGAGGGACGAGCAGTACTTC
CASSPTPRDEQYF
>.|TRBJ1-4|.|TRBV3-1/TRBV3-2
TGTGCCAGCAGCCACCTAAATGAAAAACTGTTTTTT
CASSHLNEKLFF
>.|TRBJ2-2|.|TRBV18
TGTGCCAGCTCAGGGGCCCAGATACCGAACACCGGGGAGCTGTTTTTT
CASSGAQIPNTGELFF
>.|TRBJ1-4|.|TRBV15
TGTGCCACCAGCAGAAGAGGCGAAAAACTGTTTTTT
CATSRRGEKLFF
>.|TRBJ1-1|.|TRBV6-2/TRBV6-3
TGTGCCAGCAGCCACACGAGGCGGGGTCGACCTTCCATGAACACTGAAGCTTTCTTT
CASSHTRRGRPSMNTEAFF
>.|TRBJ1-2|.|TRBV28
TGTGCCAGCAGCGAGAGTAACTATGGCTACACCTTC
CASSESNYGYTF
>once|TRBJ1-2|TRBD1|TRBV30
TGTGCCTTGAAGGACAGGGTTGGCTACACCTTC
CALKDRVGYTF
>.|TRBJ1-6|.|TRBV6-5
TGTGCCAGTCAGGGGTTTCTTTCACCCCTCCACTTT
CASQGFLSPLHF
>.|TRBJ2-3|TRBD2|TRBV5-4
TGTGCCAGCAGCTTGCTACTAGCGGGGGTGAGCACAGATACGCAGTATTTT
CASSLLLAGVSTDTQYF
>.|TRBJ1-2|.|TRBV4-1
TGCGCCAGCAGCATCAAAGGAGAGGGGGTCATACTTGGCTACACCTTC
CASSIKGEGVILGYTF
>.|TRBJ2-3|TRBD1|TRBV5-4
TGTGCCAGCAGGGCGACAGGGGGTGGGGATACAGATACGCAGTATTTT
CASRATGGGDTDTQYF
>.|TRBJ1-3|.|TRBV5-1
TGCGCCAGCAGTACGACAGGTCCTGGAAACACCATATATTTT
CASSTTGPGNTIYF
>.|TRBJ1-2|.|TRBV25-1
TGTGCCAGCAGTGAACACAGTGACTATGGCTACACCTTC
CASSEHSDYGYTF
>.|TRBJ1-2|TRBD1|TRBV5-6
TGTGCCAGCAGCTTGGCTGGACAGGGACACAACTATGGCTACACCTTC
CASSLAGQGHNYGYTF
>.|TRBJ2-2|TRBD2|TRBV6-6
TGTGCCAGCAGTCGATCGGGACTAGCGGGGGCCGGGGAGCTGTTTTTT
CASSRSGLAGAGELFF
>.|TRBJ2-3|.|TRBV7-6
TGTGCCAGCGCGTCCCTCCCCACAGATACGCAGTATTTT
CASASLPTDTQYF
>.|TRBJ1-2|.|TRBV19
TGTGCCAGCAACGGACAAATTAACTATGGCTACACCTTC
CASNGQINYGYTF
>.|TRBJ1-5|.|TRBV19
TGTGCCAGTAGTATATTGACTCAGCCCCAGCATTTT
CASSILTQPQHF
>.|TRBJ1-2|.|TRBV13
TGTGCCAGCAGCTCCAATTACGCTCAGTTCGTCGGCTACACCTTC
CASSSNYAQFVGYTF
>.|TRBJ1-2|TRBD1|TRBV7-9
TGTGCCAGCAGCTTGGAACCGACAGGGGGGTTTGCTAACTATGGCTACACCTTC
CASSLEPTGGFANYGYTF